In its sample, the clone carrying this TCR beta chain was seen many times. The investigators amplified TCR beta CDR3 regions from RNA transcripts. The HTBI primer set drove a first-round RT-PCR of the TCR CDR3. Each CDR3 protein gets one entry after TCRdb re-called the multiplex PCR reads with MiXCR. The sample has about 520,000 distinct CDR3 sequences; 20% to 25% are singletons. This sample was taken from a study of T cells in Graves' hyperthyroidism and ophthalmopathy. Study-level information: Upon initial diagnosis and before any treatment, peripheral blood was collected.

Source material for PBMCs was about 11 ml fresh peripheral blood. V was clipped by 5 bases and J by 0 bases; unmatched bases: 4. CDR1 is GTSNPN, CDR2 SVGIG, per germline (reference sequence). This CDR3 is built from 13 residues. Sample: blood. The sequence was obtained from a man aged 18 to 35 with Graves' hyperthyroidism. The V call is TRBV30, the J call TRBJ2-7; 7 bases fit TRBD1. The CDR3 nucleotides are TGTGCCTGGTTGAGGGACAGCTCCTACGAGCAGTACTTC. Translating it yields CAWLRDSSYEQYF.